This T cell receptor (beta chain) was obtained from a study of T cells in Graves' hyperthyroidism and ophthalmopathy. RNA transcripts yielded amplified TCR beta CDR3 regions. During a first-round RT-PCR of the TCR CDR3, the HTBI primer set was used. From the multiplex PCR reads, TCRdb called clonotypes with MiXCR, one entry per CDR3 protein. The sample has approximately 690,000 distinct CDR3 sequences, about 14% seen once. Turning to this clonotype: The antigen is not known.

This CDR3 spans 13 amino acids. V lost 7 bases, J lost 4 bases, and 11 bases lay in between. The V gene's germline CDR1 is SGHTA and CDR2 FQGNSA. Notes on the study in general: Ophthalmopathy, which appeared later, was predicted by the model a median approximately six months before onset. In blood, most of the thyroid clonotypes expanded above 0.001 were also present. A 13 V-J signature model discriminated ophthalmopathy versus stable hyperthyroidism.

Sequences were obtained from blood. The TCR originated in a woman in her fifties or sixties with Graves' ophthalmopathy. The chain uses TRBV7-2 and TRBJ1-3, with D tentatively TRBD1 (6 bases). The CDR3 is CASNWDNGNTIYF. As DNA, the CDR3 is TGTGCCAGCAACTGGGACAACGGAAACACCATATATTTT.